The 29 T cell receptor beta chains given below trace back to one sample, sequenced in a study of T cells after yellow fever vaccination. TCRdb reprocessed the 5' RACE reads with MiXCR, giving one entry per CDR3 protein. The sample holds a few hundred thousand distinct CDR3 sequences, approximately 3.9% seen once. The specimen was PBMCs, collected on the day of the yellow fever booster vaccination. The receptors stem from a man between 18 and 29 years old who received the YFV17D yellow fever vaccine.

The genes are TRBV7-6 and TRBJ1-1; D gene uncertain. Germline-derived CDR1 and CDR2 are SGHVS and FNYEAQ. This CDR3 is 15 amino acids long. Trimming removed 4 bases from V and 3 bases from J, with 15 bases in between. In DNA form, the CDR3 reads TGTGCCAGCAGCTCCCCTACCAAAAAGGACACTGAAGCTTTCTTT. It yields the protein CASSSPTKKDTEAFF.

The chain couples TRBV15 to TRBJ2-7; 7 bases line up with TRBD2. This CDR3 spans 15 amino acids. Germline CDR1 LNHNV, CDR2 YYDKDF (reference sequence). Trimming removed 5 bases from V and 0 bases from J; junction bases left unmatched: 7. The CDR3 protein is CATSLGRGSSYEQYV. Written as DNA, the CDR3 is TGTGCCACCAGCCTAGGGCGGGGGAGCTCCTACGAGCAGTACGTC.

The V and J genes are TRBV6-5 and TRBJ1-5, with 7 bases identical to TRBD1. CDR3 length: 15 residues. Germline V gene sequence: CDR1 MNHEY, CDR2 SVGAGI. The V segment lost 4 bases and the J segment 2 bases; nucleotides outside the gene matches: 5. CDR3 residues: CASSSTGAGNQPQHF. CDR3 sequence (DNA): TGTGCCAGCAGTTCTACAGGGGCGGGCAATCAGCCCCAGCATTTT.

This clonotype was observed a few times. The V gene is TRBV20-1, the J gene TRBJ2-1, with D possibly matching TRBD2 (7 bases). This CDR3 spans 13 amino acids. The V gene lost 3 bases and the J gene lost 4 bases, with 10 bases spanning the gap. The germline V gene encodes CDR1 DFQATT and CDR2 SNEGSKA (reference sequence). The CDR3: CSASRGGYNEQFF. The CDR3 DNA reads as TGCAGTGCTAGTAGGGGGGGTTACAATGAGCAGTTCTTC.

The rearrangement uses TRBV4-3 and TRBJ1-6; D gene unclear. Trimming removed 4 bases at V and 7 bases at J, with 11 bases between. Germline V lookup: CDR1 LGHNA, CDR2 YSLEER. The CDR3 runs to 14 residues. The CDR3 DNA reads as TGCGCCAGCAGCCCTGAACACAGCAATTCACCCCTCCACTTT. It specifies CASSPEHSNSPLHF.

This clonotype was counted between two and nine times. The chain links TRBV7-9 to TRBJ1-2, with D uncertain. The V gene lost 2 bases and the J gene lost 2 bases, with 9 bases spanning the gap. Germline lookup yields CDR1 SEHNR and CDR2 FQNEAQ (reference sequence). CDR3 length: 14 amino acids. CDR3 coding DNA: TGTGCCAGCAGCTTAACGACACCAAACTATGGCTACACCTTC. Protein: CASSLTTPNYGYTF.

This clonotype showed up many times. For the CDR3, the DNA is TGCAGTGCTGGGGCAGGGCCTTATAGCAATCAGCCCCAGCATTTT. Protein: CSAGAGPYSNQPQHF. The chain is built from TRBV20-1 and TRBJ1-5, with D possibly being TRBD1 (5 bases). The CDR3 has 15 amino acids. Deletions cut 5 bases from V and 0 bases from J, with 14 bases between. CDR1 is DFQATT and CDR2 is SNEGSKA in the germline V gene (reference sequence).

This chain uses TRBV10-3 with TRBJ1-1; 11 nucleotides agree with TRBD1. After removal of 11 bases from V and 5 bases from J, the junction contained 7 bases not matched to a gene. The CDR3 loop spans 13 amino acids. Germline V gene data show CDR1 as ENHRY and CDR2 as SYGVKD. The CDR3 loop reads CAGGTGGGTEAFF. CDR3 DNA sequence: TGTGCCGGAGGGACAGGGGGAGGAACTGAAGCTTTCTTT.

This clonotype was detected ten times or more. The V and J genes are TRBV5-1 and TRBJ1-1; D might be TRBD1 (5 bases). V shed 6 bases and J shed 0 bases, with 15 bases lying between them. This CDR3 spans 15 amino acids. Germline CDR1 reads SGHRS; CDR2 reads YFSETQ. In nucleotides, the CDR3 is TGCGCCAGCAACCGTGGTGGGACGGTGAACACTGAAGCTTTCTTT. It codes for CASNRGGTVNTEAFF. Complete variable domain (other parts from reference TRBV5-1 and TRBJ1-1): KAGVTQTPRYLIKTRGQQVTLSCSPISGHRSVSWYQQTPGQGLQFLFEYFSETQRNKGNFPGRFSGRQFSNSRSEMNVSTLELGDSALYLCASNRGGTVNTEAFFGQGTRLTVV.

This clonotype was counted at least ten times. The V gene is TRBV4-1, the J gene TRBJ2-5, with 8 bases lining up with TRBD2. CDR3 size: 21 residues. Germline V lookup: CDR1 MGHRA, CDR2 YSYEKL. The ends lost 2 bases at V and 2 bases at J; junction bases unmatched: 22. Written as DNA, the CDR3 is TGCGCCAGCAGCCAATGGCTCCTAGCGGGTGGCAGAGCCGGTCGTCAAGAGACCCAGTACTTC. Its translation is CASSQWLLAGGRAGRQETQYF.

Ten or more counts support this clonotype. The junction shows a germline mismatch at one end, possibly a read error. CDR3 in DNA: TGTGCCAGCAGCTTGAGTATCCTAGCGGGGGATTTCACAGATACGCAGTATTTT. The encoded protein is CASSLSILAGDFTDTQYF. The chain couples TRBV5-1 to TRBJ2-3; 10 positions match TRBD2. CDR3 length: 18 amino acids. From germline, CDR1 is SGHRS and CDR2 YFSETQ.

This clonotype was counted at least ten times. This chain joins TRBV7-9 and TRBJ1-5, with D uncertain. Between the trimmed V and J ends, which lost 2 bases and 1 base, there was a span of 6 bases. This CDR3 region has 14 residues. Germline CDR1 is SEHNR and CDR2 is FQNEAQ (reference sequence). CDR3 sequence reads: CASSLKWSNQPQHF. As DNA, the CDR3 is TGTGCCAGCAGCTTAAAATGGAGCAATCAGCCCCAGCATTTT. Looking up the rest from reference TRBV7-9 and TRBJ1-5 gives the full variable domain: DTGVSQNPRHKITKRGQNVTFRCDPISEHNRLYWYRQTLGQGPEFLTYFQNEAQLEKSRLLSDRFSAERPKGSFSTLEIQRTEQGDSAMYLCASSLKWSNQPQHFGDGTRLSIL.

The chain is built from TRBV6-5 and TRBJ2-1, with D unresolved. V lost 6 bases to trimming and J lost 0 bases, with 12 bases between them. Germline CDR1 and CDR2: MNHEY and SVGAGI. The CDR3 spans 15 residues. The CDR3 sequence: CASRLTDYSYNEQFF. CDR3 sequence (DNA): TGTGCCAGCAGACTGACCGATTACTCCTACAATGAGCAGTTCTTC.

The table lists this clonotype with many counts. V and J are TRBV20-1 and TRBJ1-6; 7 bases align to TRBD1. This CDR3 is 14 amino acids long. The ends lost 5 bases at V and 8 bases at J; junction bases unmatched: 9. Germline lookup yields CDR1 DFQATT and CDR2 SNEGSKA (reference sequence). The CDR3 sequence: CSAPKTGRDSPLHF. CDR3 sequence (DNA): TGCAGTGCTCCAAAGACAGGGAGGGATTCACCCCTCCACTTT.

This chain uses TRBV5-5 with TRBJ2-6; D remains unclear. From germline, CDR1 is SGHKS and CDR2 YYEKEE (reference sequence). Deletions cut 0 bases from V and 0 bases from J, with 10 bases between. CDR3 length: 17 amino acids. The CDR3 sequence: CASSLEVPSSGANVLTF. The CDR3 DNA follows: TGTGCCAGCAGCTTGGAGGTTCCGAGCTCTGGGGCCAACGTCCTGACTTTC.

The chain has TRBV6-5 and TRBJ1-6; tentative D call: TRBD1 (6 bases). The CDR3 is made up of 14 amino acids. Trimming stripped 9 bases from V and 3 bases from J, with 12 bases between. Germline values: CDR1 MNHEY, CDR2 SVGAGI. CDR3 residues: CASRQEHYNSPLHF. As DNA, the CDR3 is TGTGCCAGTAGACAGGAACACTATAATTCACCCCTCCACTTT.

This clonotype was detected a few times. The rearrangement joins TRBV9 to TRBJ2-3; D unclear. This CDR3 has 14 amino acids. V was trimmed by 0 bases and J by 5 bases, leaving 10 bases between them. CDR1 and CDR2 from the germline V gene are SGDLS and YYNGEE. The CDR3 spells CASSVAPSGDTQYF. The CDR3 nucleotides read TGTGCCAGCAGCGTAGCTCCCAGTGGAGATACGCAGTATTTT.

CDR3 coding DNA: TGTGCCAGCAGCTTGAGGACGGATGGTCTCTACGAGCAGTACTTC. It is translated as CASSLRTDGLYEQYF. The chain is built from TRBV5-4 and TRBJ2-7; no firm D call. This CDR3 is 15 amino acids long. Trimming cost V 1 base and J 3 bases, with 14 bases left between them. Per germline, CDR1 SGHNT and CDR2 YYREEE (reference sequence). The variable domain in full, with the rest retrieved from reference TRBV5-4 and TRBJ2-7, is ETGVTQSPTHLIKTRGQQVTLRCSSQSGHNTVSWYQQALGQGPQFIFQYYREEENGRGNFPPRFSGLQFPNYSSELNVNALELDDSALYLCASSLRTDGLYEQYFGPGTRLTVT.

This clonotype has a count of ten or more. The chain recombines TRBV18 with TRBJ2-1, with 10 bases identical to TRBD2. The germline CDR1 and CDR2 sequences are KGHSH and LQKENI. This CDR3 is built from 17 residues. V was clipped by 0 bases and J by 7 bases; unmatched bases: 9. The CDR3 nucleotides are TGTGCCAGCTCACCACCTATCCTAGCGGGGGCAGGGAATGAGCAGTTCTTC. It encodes CASSPPILAGAGNEQFF.

CDR3 in amino acids: CASSTGGEQYV. The CDR3 nucleotides are TGTGCCAGCAGTACAGGGGGCGAGCAGTACGTC. The chain couples TRBV6-6 to TRBJ2-7; 8 bases align to TRBD1. Per the germline V gene, CDR1 is MNHNY and CDR2 is SVGAGI (reference sequence). V lost 5 bases to trimming and J lost 6 bases; unmatched junction nucleotides: 0. The CDR3 consists of 11 residues.

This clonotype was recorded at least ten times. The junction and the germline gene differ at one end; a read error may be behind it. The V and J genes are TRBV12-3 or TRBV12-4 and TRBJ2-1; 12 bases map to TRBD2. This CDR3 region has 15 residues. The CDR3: CASSLAGGLDNEQFF. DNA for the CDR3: TGTGCCAGCAGTCTAGCGGGGGGGCTCGACAATGAGCAGTTCTTC.

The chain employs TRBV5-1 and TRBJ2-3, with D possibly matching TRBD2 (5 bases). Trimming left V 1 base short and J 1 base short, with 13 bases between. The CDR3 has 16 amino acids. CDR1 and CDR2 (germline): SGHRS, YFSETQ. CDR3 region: CASSLLERGRTDTQYF. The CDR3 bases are TGCGCCAGCAGCTTGCTCGAGCGAGGGCGCACAGATACGCAGTATTTT.

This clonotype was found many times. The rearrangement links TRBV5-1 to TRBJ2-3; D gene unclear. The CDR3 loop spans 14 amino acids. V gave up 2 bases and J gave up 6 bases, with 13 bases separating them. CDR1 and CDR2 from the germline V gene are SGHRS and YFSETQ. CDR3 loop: CASSFNLDVDTQYF. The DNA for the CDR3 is TGCGCCAGCAGCTTCAACTTGGACGTGGATACGCAGTATTTT.

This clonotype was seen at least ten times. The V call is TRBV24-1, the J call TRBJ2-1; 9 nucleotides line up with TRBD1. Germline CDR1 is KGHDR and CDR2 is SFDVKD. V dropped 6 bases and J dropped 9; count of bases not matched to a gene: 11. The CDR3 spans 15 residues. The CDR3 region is CATSKTGTGNSEQFF. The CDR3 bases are TGTGCCACCAGTAAGACCGGGACAGGGAACAGTGAGCAGTTCTTC.

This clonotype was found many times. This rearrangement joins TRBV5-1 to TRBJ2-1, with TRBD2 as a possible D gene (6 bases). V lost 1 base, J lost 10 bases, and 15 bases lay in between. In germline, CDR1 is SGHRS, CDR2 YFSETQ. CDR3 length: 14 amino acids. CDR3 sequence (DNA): TGCGCCAGCAGCTTGACCGGGACTCCCTCCGAGCAGTTCTTC. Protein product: CASSLTGTPSEQFF. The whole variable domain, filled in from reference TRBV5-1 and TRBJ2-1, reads KAGVTQTPRYLIKTRGQQVTLSCSPISGHRSVSWYQQTPGQGLQFLFEYFSETQRNKGNFPGRFSGRQFSNSRSEMNVSTLELGDSALYLCASSLTGTPSEQFFGPGTRLTVL.

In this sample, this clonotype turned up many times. DNA for the CDR3: TGTGCCAGCAGTTTCTCCCGGCACTATGGCTACACCTTC. As protein: CASSFSRHYGYTF. The rearrangement uses TRBV28 and TRBJ1-2; D is uncertain. CDR1 MDHEN and CDR2 SYDVKM come from the germline V gene. Deletions cut 3 bases from V and 3 bases from J, with 8 bases between. CDR3 size: 13 residues.

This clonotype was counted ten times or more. The CDR3 protein is CASTLGRGFYNSPLHF. In DNA, the CDR3 is TGTGCCAGCACTCTGGGCAGGGGGTTCTATAATTCACCCCTCCACTTT. The chain is built from TRBV28 and TRBJ1-6; TRBD1 matches 7 bases. This CDR3 contains 16 residues. CDR1 is MDHEN, CDR2 SYDVKM, per germline. The junction had 9 bases not matched to a gene; V was cut back by 7 bases and J by 3 bases.

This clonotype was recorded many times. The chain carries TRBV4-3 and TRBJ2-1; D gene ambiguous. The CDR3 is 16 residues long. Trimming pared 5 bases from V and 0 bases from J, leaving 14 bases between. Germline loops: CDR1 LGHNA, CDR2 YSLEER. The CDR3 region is CASSGLVLSSYNEQFF. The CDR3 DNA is TGCGCCAGCAGCGGCCTTGTCCTTAGCTCCTACAATGAGCAGTTCTTC.

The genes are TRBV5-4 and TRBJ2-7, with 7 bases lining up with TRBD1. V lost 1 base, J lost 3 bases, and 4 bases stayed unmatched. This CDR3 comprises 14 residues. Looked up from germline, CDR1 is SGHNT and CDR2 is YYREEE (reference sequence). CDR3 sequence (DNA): TGTGCCAGCAGCTTGCCGGGACAGAACTACGAGCAGTACTTC. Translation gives CASSLPGQNYEQYF.